Reported below is one T cell receptor beta chain. What it recognizes is unknown. The entry originates in a study of cytomegalovirus exposure and HLA in healthy donors. Study overall: A data release that came early held approximately 85 million unique TCRs from HLA-typed donors. Findings and limits, study-wide: Near-uniform donor sequencing depth was presumed by presence/absence analyses. CMV antigen specificity was confirmed in vitro for a few CMV-associated chains. Reportedly, TCR beta sequences accurately predicted HLA-A and HLA-B alleles in most subjects.

The PCR was carried out with 60 Vbeta primers and 13 Jbeta primers. Repertoires were generated with immunoSEQ multiplex PCR, while TCRdb's copy carries only in-frame clones and drops some. The sample records fewer than 200,000 clones, 80% to 85% being singletons. The germline gives CDR1 WNHNN, CDR2 SYGVQD (reference sequence). The germline V and J ends were trimmed by 3 bases and 7 bases, with 9 bases remaining between them. The CDR3 spans 12 residues. The sequence came from a young man in good health and CMV-seronegative. This chain connects TRBV10-1 to TRBJ1-1; D gene ambiguous. The sequenced sample was PBMCs. As DNA, the CDR3 is TGCGCCAGCAGTGATGGAGTGCGTGAAGCTTTCTTT. Amino acids: CASSDGVREAFF.